These 20 T cell receptor beta chains originate from one sample sequenced in a study of shared clonotypes between healthy human individuals. Naive CD8 populations comprised CD45RO-negative cells positively selected for CCR7, excluding terminally differentiated effector memory CD45RA+ cells. The data were produced by immunoSEQ multiplex PCR, yet TCRdb's version contains in-frame clones alone and is incomplete. The sample consists of around 2,000,000 clones, less than 95% of them appearing once. Sequences were obtained from naive CD8+ T cells sorted from blood. The receptors come from a man younger than 30 in good health.

This chain connects TRBV10-2 to TRBJ2-7, with 11 bases that match TRBD2. Germline trimming cut 3 bases from V and 4 bases from J; bases unmatched to any gene: 5. Germline V gene data show CDR1 as WSHSY and CDR2 as SAAADI. CDR3 size: 15 residues. The CDR3 nucleotides read TGCGCCAGCAGTGATCGACTAGCGGGATCATACGAGCAGTACTTC. Its protein product is CASSDRLAGSYEQYF.

V gene TRBV7-9 combines with J gene TRBJ2-5; tentative D call: TRBD2 (6 bases). CDR1 is SEHNR and CDR2 is FQNEAQ in the germline V gene (reference sequence). The CDR3 sequence is 13 residues long. Trimming pared 2 bases from V and 5 bases from J, leaving 9 bases between. For the CDR3, the DNA is TGTGCCAGCAGCTTAATGGGAGGCGAGACCCAGTACTTC. Amino acid sequence: CASSLMGGETQYF.

The V gene is TRBV5-5, the J gene TRBJ2-7, with D perhaps matching TRBD1 (6 bases). Germline values: CDR1 SGHKS, CDR2 YYEKEE (reference sequence). CDR3 size: 13 residues. Deletions cut 3 bases from V and 2 bases from J, with 9 bases between. CDR3 residues: CASSWDTPYEQYF. CDR3 in DNA: TGTGCCAGCAGCTGGGACACTCCCTACGAGCAGTACTTC. Based on the CDR3 plus reference TRBV5-5 and TRBJ2-7, the full variable domain is DAGVTQSPTHLIKTRGQQVTLRCSPISGHKSVSWYQQVLGQGPQFIFQYYEKEERGRGNFPDRFSARQFPNYSSELNVNALLLGDSALYLCASSWDTPYEQYFGPGTRLTVT.

The chain combines TRBV27 with TRBJ1-1; tentatively, D is TRBD1 (6 bases). Germline CDR1 MNHEY, CDR2 SMNVEV (reference sequence). V was trimmed by 6 bases and J by 0 bases, leaving 23 bases between them. This CDR3 spans 18 amino acids. The CDR3 DNA is TGTGCCAGCAGCCGCGGTTGGAGTGGGGGCCTTTTGAACACTGAAGCTTTCTTT. This translates into CASSRGWSGGLLNTEAFF.

The V gene is TRBV4-3, the J gene TRBJ2-7, with D perhaps TRBD2 (6 bases). Germline V gene sequence: CDR1 LGHNA, CDR2 YSLEER. The CDR3 length is 13 residues. Trimming cost V 8 bases and J 6 bases, with 17 bases left between them. The CDR3 here is CASGPGVGVEQYF. CDR3 bases: TGCGCCAGCGGACCGGGGGTAGGGGTCGAGCAGTACTTC.

The rearrangement uses TRBV6-5 and TRBJ2-7; the D is unclear. CDR3 size: 13 residues. Trimming stripped 2 bases from V and 2 bases from J, with 7 bases between. The germline V gene encodes CDR1 MNHEY and CDR2 SVGAGI. CDR3 protein: CASSYLDPYEQYF. The CDR3 DNA reads TGTGCCAGCAGTTACCTAGATCCCTACGAGCAGTACTTC.

The chain employs TRBV13 and TRBJ1-3; weak D call: TRBD1 (5 bases). The CDR3 length is 15 residues. V was pared by 1 base and J by 2 bases, with 9 bases between. Germline V lookup: CDR1 PRHDT, CDR2 FYEKMQ (reference sequence). Written as DNA, the CDR3 is TGTGCCAGCAGCTTAGCGGGGGGGACTGGAAACACCATATATTTT. This gives the protein CASSLAGGTGNTIYF. Combining the CDR3 with reference TRBV13 and TRBJ1-3 gives the whole variable domain AAGVIQSPRHLIKEKRETATLKCYPIPRHDTVYWYQQGPGQDPQFLISFYEKMQSDKGSIPDRFSAQQFSDYHSELNMSSLELGDSALYFCASSLAGGTGNTIYFGEGSWLTVV.

This clone occurred once. The CDR3 protein is CASSYSMGANTGELFF. CDR3 DNA sequence: TGTGCCAGCAGTTACTCGATGGGGGCGAACACCGGGGAGCTGTTTTTT. The chain joins TRBV6-5 to TRBJ2-2; D tentatively fits TRBD1 or TRBD2 (5 bases each). CDR1 and CDR2 from the germline V gene are MNHEY and SVGAGI. V was shortened by 0 bases and J by 0 bases, with 8 bases between the two germline ends. The CDR3 is 16 amino acids.

The V call is TRBV11-2, the J call TRBJ2-7, with D possibly TRBD2 on 5 matching bases. V was pared by 0 bases and J by 0 bases, with 15 bases between. The CDR3 loop spans 17 amino acids. Germline loops: CDR1 SGHAT, CDR2 FQNNGV. The DNA for the CDR3 is TGTGCCAGCAGCTTAGAAGCCGTTGCTAGCTACTCCTACGAGCAGTACTTC. Translating it yields CASSLEAVASYSYEQYF.

This rearrangement joins TRBV9 to TRBJ1-2; D unclear. Germline-derived CDR1 and CDR2 are SGDLS and YYNGEE. This CDR3 region has 15 residues. Trimming removed 1 base at V and 0 bases at J, with 10 bases between. The CDR3 here is CASSVWVGSNYGYTF. In nucleotides, the CDR3 is TGTGCCAGCAGCGTATGGGTGGGTTCTAACTATGGCTACACCTTC. Using reference TRBV9 and TRBJ1-2 for the parts outside the CDR3, the full variable domain is DSGVTQTPKHLITATGQRVTLRCSPRSGDLSVYWYQQSLDQGLQFLIQYYNGEERAKGNILERFSAQQFPDLHSELNLSSLELGDSALYFCASSVWVGSNYGYTFGSGTRLTVV.

This clone was recorded only once. For the CDR3, the DNA is TGCGCCAGCAGCCAACGACTAGCGCCAGCCGAGCAGTTCTTC. This encodes CASSQRLAPAEQFF. J is TRBJ2-1 and V is TRBV4-1, with 8 bases identical to TRBD2. This CDR3 spans 14 amino acids. Germline values: CDR1 MGHRA, CDR2 YSYEKL. V dropped 2 bases and J dropped 10; count of bases not matched to a gene: 7.

The rearrangement links TRBV11-2 to TRBJ2-1, with 16 bases identical to TRBD2. The germline gives CDR1 SGHAT, CDR2 FQNNGV. After removal of 5 bases from V and 8 bases from J, the junction contained 6 bases not matched to a gene. This CDR3 contains 16 residues. The CDR3 region is CASSGTSGGDWDEQFF. Written as DNA, the CDR3 is TGTGCCAGCAGCGGGACTAGCGGGGGGGATTGGGATGAGCAGTTCTTC.

The count of this clone is one. The CDR3 DNA follows: TGCGCCAGCAGCCAAGATAGGGCACAGGGCTACGAGCAGTACTTC. It is translated as CASSQDRAQGYEQYF. This chain uses TRBV4-1 with TRBJ2-7; D possibly corresponds to TRBD1 (6 bases). V was cut by 0 bases and J by 3 bases, with 12 bases left in between. The CDR3 consists of 15 residues. Per germline, CDR1 MGHRA and CDR2 YSYEKL.

This clone was seen once. The sample holds other DNA sequences that translate to the same CDR3. V usage is TRBV27 and J usage is TRBJ1-5; maybe TRBD1 (5 bases). Germline lookup yields CDR1 MNHEY and CDR2 SMNVEV (reference sequence). Trimming cost V 6 bases and J 2 bases, with 11 bases left between them. The CDR3 extends over 14 amino acids. This CDR3 reads CASSLLGGNQPQHF. CDR3 in DNA: TGTGCCAGCAGCCTCCTGGGGGGCAATCAGCCCCAGCATTTT.

The table lists this clone with a count of one. The chain carries TRBV6-5 and TRBJ2-7; D is unclear. Germline CDR1 MNHEY, CDR2 SVGAGI. V was pared by 5 bases and J by 7 bases, with 12 bases between. The CDR3 has 12 amino acids. Here the CDR3 reads CASSKHPWEQYF. The CDR3 nucleotides are TGTGCCAGCAGTAAACACCCCTGGGAGCAGTACTTC.

This chain joins TRBV25-1 and TRBJ2-7; D is ambiguous. Trimming left V 1 base short and J 2 bases short, with 6 bases between. Germline V gene data show CDR1 as MGHDK and CDR2 as SYGVNS. The CDR3 covers 13 residues. CDR3 protein: CASSEFETYEQYF. The CDR3 DNA is TGTGCCAGCAGTGAATTTGAAACCTACGAGCAGTACTTC.

V gene TRBV6-5 combines with J gene TRBJ1-6; 10 nucleotides align to TRBD1. V was pared by 6 bases and J by 8 bases, with 4 bases of the junction left unmatched. Germline V gene sequence: CDR1 MNHEY, CDR2 SVGAGI. CDR3 length: 14 residues. In nucleotides, the CDR3 is TGTGCCAGCAGCCGGGACAGGGGTTATTCACCCCTCCACTTT. Its translation is CASSRDRGYSPLHF.

The chain has TRBV27 and TRBJ2-3; tentatively, D is TRBD2 (6 bases). Germline assignment: CDR1 MNHEY and CDR2 SMNVEV (reference sequence). Trimming removed 1 base at V and 2 bases at J, with 13 bases between. There are 16 residues in the CDR3. The CDR3 nucleotides read TGTGCCAGCAGTTTATTGGCTAGCGCGTTCACAGATACGCAGTATTTT. It specifies CASSLLASAFTDTQYF.

This clone was counted a few times. Other DNA sequences in the sample encode the same CDR3. The genes are TRBV11-2 and TRBJ2-3, with D perhaps TRBD1 or TRBD2 (5 bases each). The CDR3 has 14 residues. Trimming left V 1 base short and J 1 base short, with 6 bases between. Per germline, CDR1 SGHAT and CDR2 FQNNGV. The CDR3 loop reads CASSLVGGTDTQYF. The CDR3 region has the DNA TGTGCCAGCAGCTTAGTGGGGGGCACAGATACGCAGTATTTT.

This clone was observed a single time. Other DNA sequences from this sample encode an identical CDR3 as well. The gene calls are TRBV4-3 and TRBJ2-6; no definite D call. CDR3 length equals 15 residues. The germline V gene has CDR1 LGHNA and CDR2 YSLEER. Between the trimmed V and J ends, which lost 1 base and 0 bases, there was a span of 4 bases. The CDR3 sequence: CASSQGSSGANVLTF. DNA for the CDR3: TGCGCCAGCAGCCAAGGCAGCTCTGGGGCCAACGTCCTGACTTTC.